This T cell receptor (beta chain) was identified during a study of blood T cells in healthy people across ages. Whole-study results and caveats: Fewer expanded clones and more diversity marked long-lived versus aged donors. TCR beta diversity was tightly associated with the proportion of naive T cells.

CDR3 length equals 16 residues. Germline CDR1 is SQVTM and CDR2 is ANQGSEA. The use of a sample-barcoded 5' primer and a J-beta primer mix characterized a second PCR of 7 to 11 cycles. TCRdb re-analysed the 5' RACE reads in MiXCR, keeping a single row per CDR3 protein. The sample lists under 800,000 distinct CDR3 sequences, 43% seen once, with more than 20% in the top ten. At least ten counts were recorded for this clonotype. The antigen remains unidentified. Relative to the germline gene, one junction end is altered; a read error may explain this. The sequencing input was blood. This receptor was obtained from a woman aged 55 to 70 in good health. V usage is TRBV29-1 and J usage is TRBJ2-1; TRBD2 aligns across 13 bases. The J call is uncertain, as TRBJ2-7 better fits the DNA end. The CDR3 region is CSVEGGLAGSYNEQYF. Written as DNA, the CDR3 is TGCAGCGTCGAAGGGGGACTAGCGGGAAGCTACAATGAGCAGTACTTC.